The 8 T cell receptor beta chains presented below share a single source sample, sequenced in a study of response to subunit inactivated influenza vaccine. TCRdb re-called the RT-PCR reads through MiXCR, storing one row per CDR3 protein. The data contain some 570,000 distinct CDR3 sequences, approximately 11% of them seen just once; the ten biggest clones take up approximately 9.9%. These sequences were also reported in another study, on T cells expressing NK-cell markers. That publication notes: It was by 5'RACE template switching with UMIs that TCR beta cDNA was made.

This material consisted of PBMCs from blood, taken on the day of vaccination. The receptors come from a man in his forties or fifties who received an inactivated influenza vaccine.

This clonotype has a count of ten or more. V gene TRBV5-1 combines with J gene TRBJ2-2; 7 bases agree with TRBD1. V lost 4 bases, J lost 2 bases, and 5 bases stayed unmatched. The CDR3 is made up of 15 amino acids. Germline CDR1 and CDR2: SGHRS and YFSETQ. CDR3 amino acids: CASSTRQGNTGELFF. The CDR3 bases are TGCGCCAGCAGCACCAGACAGGGTAACACCGGGGAGCTGTTTTTT.

The chain combines TRBV20-1 with TRBJ2-1, with D possibly being TRBD1 (6 bases). Trimming took 4 bases from V and 6 from J, leaving 10 bases between them. The CDR3 has 12 residues. Per germline, CDR1 DFQATT and CDR2 SNEGSKA (reference sequence). For the CDR3, the DNA is TGCAGTGCTACCCGACAGGCCAATGAGCAGTTCTTC. This encodes CSATRQANEQFF.

The table lists this clonotype with a few counts. The chain recombines TRBV2 with TRBJ1-2; weak D call: TRBD1 (5 bases). The CDR3 contains 14 residues. Germline V lookup: CDR1 SNHLY, CDR2 FYNNEI. Trimming left V 6 bases short and J 4 bases short, with 15 bases between. CDR3 loop: CASRDIGEAYGYTF. The CDR3 DNA reads as TGTGCCAGCAGGGATATAGGGGAAGCCTATGGCTACACCTTC.

A few counts support this clonotype. V and J are TRBV12-3 or TRBV12-4 and TRBJ2-4; 11 bases match TRBD1. The V segment lost 7 bases and the J segment 4 bases; nucleotides outside the gene matches: 9. The CDR3 has 16 amino acids. CDR3 sequence reads: CASNPTGTGGKNIQYF. DNA for the CDR3: TGTGCCAGCAACCCCACCGGGACAGGGGGTAAAAACATTCAGTACTTC.

V gene TRBV18 combines with J gene TRBJ2-1; D may be TRBD1 or TRBD2 (5 bases each). Per the germline V gene, CDR1 is KGHSH and CDR2 is LQKENI. The CDR3 contains 12 residues. The V gene lost 2 bases and the J gene lost 8 bases, with 7 bases spanning the gap. In DNA form, the CDR3 reads TGTGCCAGCTCACCAATGGGGGATGAGCAGTTCTTC. Translated: CASSPMGDEQFF. The variable domain in full, with the rest retrieved from reference TRBV18 and TRBJ2-1, is NAGVMQNPRHLVRRRGQEARLRCSPMKGHSHVYWYRQLPEEGLKFMVYLQKENIIDESGMPKERFSAEFPKEGPSILRIQQVVRGDSAAYFCASSPMGDEQFFGPGTRLTVL.

The rearrangement joins TRBV18 to TRBJ2-4, with D unresolved. Looked up from germline, CDR1 is KGHSH and CDR2 is LQKENI. The ends were cut back, 3 bases at V and 9 bases at J, with 15 bases in the middle. The CDR3 has 14 amino acids. CDR3 nucleotide sequence: TGTGCCAGCTCACCCCCGGCCCCTCGGGTCATTCAGTACTTC. Amino acid sequence: CASSPPAPRVIQYF. The complete variable domain, with remaining parts taken from reference TRBV18 and TRBJ2-4, reads NAGVMQNPRHLVRRRGQEARLRCSPMKGHSHVYWYRQLPEEGLKFMVYLQKENIIDESGMPKERFSAEFPKEGPSILRIQQVVRGDSAAYFCASSPPAPRVIQYFGAGTRLSVL.

This clonotype was seen ten or more times. The chain combines TRBV5-1 with TRBJ2-7; D possibly corresponds to TRBD1 (6 bases). V was trimmed by 4 bases and J by 7 bases, leaving 15 bases between them. Germline V gives CDR1 SGHRS, CDR2 YFSETQ. The CDR3 runs to 13 residues. For the CDR3, the DNA is TGCGCCAGCAGCCCAAGACAGGCCGAAGAGCAGTACTTC. It is translated as CASSPRQAEEQYF.

This clonotype was picked up a small number of times. The chain has TRBV12-5 and TRBJ2-2; weak D call: TRBD1 (6 bases). Germline CDR1 and CDR2: LGHNT and FRNRAP. This CDR3 spans 14 amino acids. The V gene lost 1 base and the J gene lost 6 bases, with 9 bases spanning the gap. The CDR3 protein is CASGLEQGSGELFF. The DNA for the CDR3 is TGTGCTAGTGGTTTGGAACAGGGATCCGGGGAGCTGTTTTTT.